The rows below give T cell receptor beta chains drawn from one sample of a study of regulatory T cells in long-lasting Graves disease. In TCRdb, the multiplex PCR reads were re-called with MiXCR into one record per CDR3 protein. The top ten clones hold less than 35% of a sample with 300,000 to 400,000 distinct CDR3 sequences, roughly a sixth of them seen once. These data were also filed under a second study, of T cells in Graves' hyperthyroidism and ophthalmopathy.

The source was peripheral blood mononuclear cells (PBMCs), collected at new diagnosis, from a patient treated with antithyroid drugs. The receptors were sampled from a man aged 35 to 55 with Graves disease. Each CDR3 is given with its conserved first and last residue. A D gene is named only where the DNA matches it firmly. Not every row has a clone size; where given, it reads once, few, many or a size class.

J | size | D | V | CDR3 | DNA
TRBJ1-1 | few | TRBD1 | TRBV29-1 | CSVGSPDRGGAFF | TGCAGCGTTGGGAGTCCGGACAGGGGGGGAGCTTTCTTT
TRBJ1-1 | many | - | TRBV28 | CASSTPGKGSMNTEAFF | TGTGCCAGCAGTACGCCAGGGAAGGGCTCGATGAACACTGAAGCTTTCTTT
TRBJ1-2 | many | TRBD1 | TRBV5-1 | CASSPDRSYGYTF | TGTGCCAGCAGCCCGGACAGGAGCTATGGCTACACCTTC
TRBJ2-1 | many | - | TRBV18 | CASSPDTVHEQFF | TGTGCCAGCTCACCAGACACCGTCCATGAGCAGTTCTTC
TRBJ2-1 | many | - | TRBV6-1 | CASTRGPKRNEQFF | TGTGCCAGCACTCGCGGGCCTAAAAGGAATGAGCAGTTCTTC
TRBJ2-4 | - | - | TRBV2 | CASSGCRDIRQLAKNIQYF | TGTGCCAGCAGCGGGTGCCGGGACATTAGGCAGCTAGCCAAAAACATTCAGTACTTC
TRBJ1-5 | few | - | TRBV7-2 | CASSLDYNQPQHF | TGTGCCAGCAGCTTGGACTACAATCAGCCCCAGCATTTT
TRBJ2-7 | few | - | TRBV4-3 | CASSHKIGSGAPYEQYF | TGCGCCAGCAGCCACAAGATAGGATCCGGGGCTCCCTACGAGCAGTACTTC
TRBJ2-7 | many | - | TRBV20-1 | CSARQPSYEQYF | TGCAGTGCTAGACAGCCGAGCTACGAGCAGTACTTC
TRBJ2-2 | few | - | TRBV12-3/TRBV12-4 | CASSLAHRGPEGITGELFF | TGTGCCAGCAGTTTAGCGCATCGGGGACCCGAGGGTATCACCGGGGAGCTGTTTTTT
TRBJ1-3 | few | TRBD1 | TRBV6-1 | CASRMQTGQGGNTIYF | TGTGCCAGCAGGATGCAAACGGGACAGGGGGGAAACACCATATATTTT
TRBJ2-2 | few | TRBD2 | TRBV7-9 | CASSLAWTSGGKNTGELFF | TGTGCCAGCAGCTTAGCGTGGACTAGCGGGGGGAAGAACACCGGGGAGCTGTTTTTT
TRBJ2-6 | - | - | TRBV10-3 | CAISDFLSGANVLTF | TGTGCCATCAGTGATTTTCTCTCTGGGGCCAACGTCCTGACTTTC
TRBJ2-3 | many | - | TRBV20-1 | CSAPRTWGQYF | TGCAGTGCCCCGAGAACCTGGGGACAGTATTTT
TRBJ2-7 | few | - | TRBV5-1 | CASSLEGGLFYEQYF | TGCGCCAGCAGCTTGGAAGGAGGGTTATTCTACGAGCAGTACTTC
TRBJ2-7 | - | - | TRBV12-3/TRBV12-4 | CASSLGGLTSREQYF | TGTGCCAGCAGTTTGGGGGGACTGACCTCTCGCGAGCAGTACTTC
TRBJ1-5 | - | - | TRBV20-1 | CSASRGRQPQHF | TGCAGTGCCTCCAGGGGCAGACAGCCCCAGCATTTT
TRBJ2-3 | many | - | TRBV7-2 | CASSLSHGTDTQYF | TGTGCCAGCAGCTTATCGCACGGGACAGATACGCAGTATTTT
TRBJ2-2 | - | - | TRBV5-1 | CASSLAANTEELFF | TGCGCCAGCAGCTTGGCAGCCAACACCGAAGAGCTGTTTTTT
TRBJ1-4 | many | - | TRBV28 | CASSFSWPNEKLFF | TGTGCCAGCAGTTTTTCTTGGCCCAATGAAAAACTGTTTTTT
TRBJ2-1 | - | - | TRBV12-3/TRBV12-4 | CASSLRDGEQFF | TGTGCCAGCAGTTTACGGGACGGTGAGCAGTTCTTC
TRBJ2-7 | few | TRBD2 | TRBV5-6 | CASSLGLAGLPYEQYF | TGTGCCAGCAGCTTGGGACTAGCGGGGCTACCCTACGAGCAGTACTTC
TRBJ1-4 | many | - | TRBV6-2/TRBV6-3 | CASRQGPSTTTTNEKLFF | TGTGCCAGCAGGCAGGGGCCGAGCACTACTACAACTAATGAAAAACTGTTTTTT
TRBJ2-6 | few | - | TRBV20-1 | CSAKSSGANVLTF | TGCAGTGCCAAGAGCTCTGGGGCCAACGTCCTGACTTTC
TRBJ1-1 | many | - | TRBV18 | CASSRSAGPNTEAFF | TGTGCCAGCTCACGAAGTGCAGGACCGAACACTGAAGCTTTCTTT
TRBJ1-1 | many | - | TRBV9 | CASSAGPQNTEAFF | TGTGCCAGCAGCGCAGGACCGCAGAACACTGAAGCTTTCTTT
TRBJ2-3 | - | TRBD2 | TRBV24-1 | CATSDTGLAGTDTQYF | TGTGCCACCAGTGACACGGGACTAGCGGGGACAGATACGCAGTATTTT
TRBJ2-4 | many | - | TRBV18 | CASSPWGLAKNIQYF | TGTGCCAGCTCACCTTGGGGGTTAGCCAAAAACATTCAGTACTTC
TRBJ1-1 | many | - | TRBV7-9 | CASSPIVGGGTEAFF | TGTGCCAGCAGCCCCATAGTGGGGGGGGGCACTGAAGCTTTCTTT
TRBJ2-3 | many | TRBD2 | TRBV6-1 | CASSPRSGGAGDTQYF | TGTGCCAGCAGTCCCCGAAGCGGGGGGGCTGGAGATACGCAGTATTTT
TRBJ1-1 | few | - | TRBV25-1 | CASSADSYTEAFF | TGTGCCAGCAGCGCGGACAGCTACACTGAAGCTTTCTTT
TRBJ2-1 | many | - | TRBV6-1 | CASSEAAPSDQAFF | TGTGCCAGCAGTGAAGCTGCCCCCTCGGACCAGGCTTTCTTC
TRBJ2-2 | many | TRBD2 | TRBV6-1 | CASSRTSGAMNTGELFF | TGTGCCAGCAGTCGGACTAGCGGGGCTATGAACACCGGGGAGCTGTTTTTT
TRBJ2-7 | - | - | TRBV4-2 | CASSRGSRSSYEQYF | TGTGCCAGCAGCCGGGGTAGTAGGAGCTCCTACGAGCAGTACTTC